This TCR beta chain stems from a study of blood T cell repertoires in COVID-19. Overall study context: Acute and convalescent COVID-19 specimens originated in the United States, Italy and Spain.

After removal of 0 bases from V and 11 bases from J, the junction contained 7 bases not matched to a gene. CDR3 size: 13 residues. CDR1 and CDR2 from the germline V gene are SGHRS and YFSETQ. Participant age was about 18 to 100 years, and participants resided in roughly 24 US areas. Participants' own reports of clinical history determined their cohort assignment. Cohort 3 donors counted as recovered after two negative PCRs, clearance, or resolved symptoms. Produced via immunoSEQ multiplex PCR; TCRdb's table is partial and in-frame only. The sample has around 310,000 clones; over 75% are singletons. The gene calls are TRBV5-1 and TRBJ1-1; 7 nucleotides line up with TRBD1. Material: PBMCs or T cells enriched from blood (not recorded which). This sequence was found in a man under 40 who had recovered from COVID-19. CDR3 sequence: CASSLETGTGAFF. The CDR3 DNA reads TGCGCCAGCAGCTTGGAGACAGGGACGGGTGCTTTCTTT.